This is a list of T cell receptor beta chains from one sample in a study of sequential checkpoint blockade in melanoma. Measured with immunoSEQ multiplex PCR; TCRdb has only the in-frame clones, and not every one. Of about 16,000 clones detected, around 94% appear once; the ten largest clones hold roughly 24%. Sequenced here: CD8+ T cells sorted from blood (inferred from file names), sampled from a patient given nivolumab and ipilimumab in sequence. The receptors were gathered from a human donor with melanoma. The CDR3 runs from the conserved cysteine through the conserved F or W. A D gene is named only where the DNA matches it firmly. Clone size appears in some rows only: once, few, many, or a class for an expanded clone.

CASSASLSGTVTYEQYF TGTGCCAGCAGTGCATCACTCTCCGGGACAGTTACCTACGAGCAGTACTTC TRBD1 TRBJ2-7 17 once TRBV2
CASSWTSGVGYTF TGTGCCAGCAGTTGGACGTCAGGGGTGGGCTACACCTTC . TRBJ1-2 13 once TRBV6-5
CASSLALRDEQYF TGTGCCAGCAGCTTAGCGTTGAGGGACGAGCAGTACTTC . TRBJ2-7 13 . TRBV7-6
CASSYERGYGYTF TGTGCCAGCAGTTACGAAAGGGGCTATGGCTACACCTTC . TRBJ1-2 13 . TRBV6-6
CASSIGTGPQHF TGTGCCAGCAGCATTGGGACAGGGCCCCAGCATTTT TRBD1 TRBJ1-5 12 . TRBV25-1
CASRKRGSNQPQHF TGTGCCAGCAGAAAGCGGGGCAGCAATCAGCCCCAGCATTTT . TRBJ1-5 14 . TRBV7-8
CASSSGHGISYEQYF TGTGCCAGCAGCTCCGGCCACGGGATCTCCTACGAGCAGTACTTC . TRBJ2-7 15 . TRBV7-9
CASSVVQGGDTYGLQGYTF TGTGCCAGCAGCGTAGTGCAAGGGGGGGACACCTATGGTCTTCAGGGCTACACCTTC . TRBJ1-2 19 once TRBV9
CASSLVHSPWSEQFF TGTGCCAGCAGCTTAGTCCACTCTCCTTGGTCAGAGCAGTTCTTC . TRBJ2-1 15 . TRBV11-2
CSVEEGPSDGYTF TGCAGCGTTGAGGAGGGGCCCTCCGATGGCTACACCTTC . TRBJ1-2 13 . TRBV29-1
CASSFSGSNSPLHF TGTGCCAGCAGTTTCTCGGGATCCAATTCACCCCTCCACTTT . TRBJ1-6 14 . TRBV28
CASSDRTGGVLGTEAFF TGTGCCAGCAGTGATAGGACAGGGGGCGTGTTGGGTACTGAAGCTTTCTTT TRBD1 TRBJ1-1 17 few TRBV2
CASSLGVGTEAFF TGTGCCAGCAGCTTAGGGGTGGGCACTGAAGCTTTCTTT . TRBJ1-1 13 . TRBV5-6
CASSQVGGEAFF TGCGCCAGCAGCCAAGTAGGGGGTGAAGCTTTCTTT . TRBJ1-1 12 . TRBV4-3
CASRPMERSTEAFF TGTGCCAGCAGACCCATGGAAAGGAGCACTGAAGCTTTCTTT . TRBJ1-1 14 . TRBV28
CASNHPGQGEGEQYF TGCGCCAGCAACCATCCTGGACAGGGTGAGGGCGAGCAGTACTTC TRBD1 TRBJ2-7 15 . TRBV5-1
CASSGTQNYGYTF TGTGCCAGCAGTGGGACACAGAACTATGGCTACACCTTC . TRBJ1-2 13 . TRBV7-6
CASRRQGDYEQYF TGTGCCAGCAGACGACAGGGAGACTACGAGCAGTACTTC TRBD1 TRBJ2-7 13 . TRBV28
CASSEDRVNTEAFF TGCGCCAGCAGCGAGGACAGGGTGAACACTGAAGCTTTCTTT TRBD1 TRBJ1-1 14 . TRBV4-1
CASSVVNPGTAGNTIYF TGTGCCAGCAGCGTGGTAAACCCCGGGACAGCTGGAAACACCATATATTTT TRBD1 TRBJ1-3 17 . TRBV6-4
CAWSWGVRSYEQYF TGTGCCTGGAGTTGGGGGGTACGGTCCTACGAGCAGTACTTC . TRBJ2-7 14 . TRBV30
CASSLGPGTYEQYF TGCGCCAGCAGCTTGGGGCCGGGTACCTACGAGCAGTACTTC . TRBJ2-7 14 . TRBV5-1
CAWTLGVSTSEAFF TGTGCCTGGACCTTAGGGGTCTCTACCTCTGAAGCTTTCTTT . TRBJ1-1 14 . TRBV30
CASSYSGPEGEKLFF TGTGCCAGCAGTTACTCTGGGCCGGAGGGTGAAAAACTGTTTTTT . TRBJ1-4 15 once TRBV6-6
CASSSMSYEQYF TGTGCCAGCAGCTCTATGTCCTACGAGCAGTACTTC . TRBJ2-7 12 . TRBV14